This T cell receptor beta chain came from a study of T-cell memory formation after mild COVID-19. Overall study: TCR clustering was largely donor specific.

The CDR3 has 17 amino acids. The ends lost 3 bases at V and 5 bases at J; junction bases unmatched: 8. Germline V CDR1 and CDR2: SGHRS, YFSETQ. TCRdb reanalysed the 5' RACE reads using MiXCR and keeps one entry per CDR3 protein. This sample has approximately 190,000 distinct CDR3 sequences, with about 18% found just once. Study results and caveats: Researchers found some responding clones in pre-infection memory, a sign that cross-reactive memory joined.

This clonotype turned up a few times. Its specificity is not known. The chain recombines TRBV5-1 with TRBJ2-1, with 13 positions matching TRBD2. The specimen sequenced was PBMCs or a T cell subset sorted from them (not recorded which). This TCR was recovered from an adult woman who had mild COVID-19 (a few samples of this study predate the infection). Cell type and time point are not known. The CDR3 sequence is CASSSPGTSGVHNEQFF. The CDR3 DNA reads as TGCGCCAGCAGCTCACCCGGGACTAGCGGGGTCCACAATGAGCAGTTCTTC.